Shown below are 30 T cell receptor beta chains from a single sample sequenced in a study of T cell clonality in common variable immunodeficiency. Study results and caveats: Reportedly, TCR beta sequences from common variable immunodeficiency showed fewer deletions and N-nucleotide insertions.

The table came from immunoSEQ multiplex PCR; TCRdb's copy has only in-frame clones and leaves some out. The table lists 15,000 to 20,000 clones, with no singletons. No antigens are known for them. Source material: peripheral blood mononuclear cells. These receptors were obtained from a human donor with common variable immunodeficiency.

With respect to this clone: With the read ending 3 residues before the CDR3 end, the germline J gene is used to fill in that end. This chain connects TRBV13 to TRBJ2-3; 9 nucleotides line up with TRBD1. CDR3 length: 15 amino acids. CDR1 and CDR2 from the germline V gene are PRHDT and FYEKMQ (reference sequence). V gave up 4 bases and J gave up 4 bases; unmatched junction bases: 6. This CDR3 is CASSSGQGGPDTQYF. The sequenced CDR3 bases are TGTGCCAGCAGCTCGGGACAGGGTGGCCCAGATACG.

In this sample, this clone turned up many times. From the germline J gene comes the end of the CDR3, since the read stops 3 residues before it. V is TRBV7-2 and J is TRBJ2-1; 8 positions agree with TRBD2. J gave up 2 bases and V 7 bases, and 7 bases lay outside the gene matches. Germline V gene data show CDR1 as SGHTA and CDR2 as FQGNSA. The CDR3 contains 15 residues. The sequenced part of the CDR3 DNA is TGTGCCAGCATCCAGGGACTAGGGACCTACAATGAG. This encodes CASIQGLGTYNE. The whole CDR3 protein reads CASIQGLGTYNEQFF.

In this sample, this clone turned up many times. The read ends 3 residues before the CDR3 terminus; that terminus is restored from the germline J gene. This chain connects TRBV5-1 to TRBJ2-2, with TRBD2 as a possible D gene (6 bases). V was pared by 6 bases and J by 5 bases, with 23 bases between. Germline V CDR1 and CDR2: SGHRS, YFSETQ. The length of the CDR3 is 17 residues. The CDR3 sequence: CASTLLTGGLGTGELFF. CDR3 DNA (partial): TGCGCCAGCACCCTGCTGACCGGAGGGCTTGGAACCGGGGAG.

On this clone itself: The CDR3 extends 3 residues past the end of the read, so its final part is completed from the germline J gene. The chain links TRBV6-2 or TRBV6-3 to TRBJ1-1; tentatively, D is TRBD1 (6 bases). There are 13 residues in the CDR3. Trimming shortened V by 7 bases and J by 1 base, and 10 bases separated the two germline ends. Per the germline V gene, CDR1 is MNHEY and CDR2 is SVGEGT. CDR3 sequence reads: CASTGQPNTEAFF. The CDR3 bases that were read are TGTGCCAGCACCGGACAGCCGAACACTGAA.

The table lists this clone with many counts. The sequence runs out 3 residues before the end of the CDR3; the remainder is reconstructed from the germline J gene. The sample carries other DNA sequences with the same CDR3. The V call is TRBV19, the J call TRBJ2-6; TRBD1 aligns across 8 bases. The length of the CDR3 is 18 residues. Trimming removed 7 bases from V and 0 bases from J; junction bases left unmatched: 11. The germline V gene encodes CDR1 LNHDA and CDR2 SQIVND (reference sequence). The CDR3 sequence is CASNPGQGYLSGANVLTF. CDR3 DNA (partial): TGTGCCAGTAACCCCGGACAGGGCTACCTCTCTGGGGCCAACGTC.

This clone was found a few times. Read coverage stops 3 residues before the CDR3 terminus; the germline J gene supplies the remainder. The chain combines TRBV7-9 with TRBJ2-5; 7 bases map to TRBD1. This CDR3 contains 15 residues. The germline gives CDR1 SEHNR, CDR2 FQNEAQ (reference sequence). V lost 5 bases to trimming and J lost 7 bases; unmatched junction nucleotides: 13. CDR3 bases read: TGTGCCAGCAGCGGATCCCTAGGGGGCCCAGGGACC. It translates to CASSGSLGGPGT. The entire CDR3 sequence reads CASSGSLGGPGTQYF. Drawing the rest from reference TRBV7-9 and TRBJ2-5, the complete variable domain is DTGVSQNPRHKITKRGQNVTFRCDPISEHNRLYWYRQTLGQGPEFLTYFQNEAQLEKSRLLSDRFSAERPKGSFSTLEIQRTEQGDSAMYLCASSGSLGGPGTQYFGPGTRLLVL.

This clone was counted at least ten times. The CDR3 end is not reached by the read, which stops 3 residues before it; the germline J gene fills it in. V usage is TRBV7-2 and J usage is TRBJ2-5; D gene unclear. CDR3 length: 14 residues. V was shortened by 5 bases and J by 0 bases, with 10 bases between the two germline ends. Per germline, CDR1 SGHTA and CDR2 FQGNSA. The CDR3 loop is CASSPLTHQETQYF. The covered CDR3 bases are TGTGCCAGCAGCCCTTTGACACACCAAGAGACC.

This clone appeared a few times. The read ends 3 residues before the CDR3 terminus; that terminus is restored from the germline J gene. The chain combines TRBV19 with TRBJ1-3; no firm D call. V was pared by 5 bases and J by 0 bases, with 17 bases between. CDR3 size: 17 residues. The germline V gene encodes CDR1 LNHDA and CDR2 SQIVND (reference sequence). CDR3: CASSPPVAAFSGNTIYF. The DNA read from the CDR3 is TGTGCCAGTAGTCCCCCTGTGGCTGCTTTCTCTGGAAACACC.

This clone was seen only a few times. At one of its ends the junction is not consistent with the germline gene, which may arise from a read error. The read is 3 residues too short to cover the CDR3 end, so that end is filled in from the germline J gene. The gene calls are TRBV19 and TRBJ1-5; D is perhaps TRBD1 (6 bases). CDR3 size: 12 residues. Germline V gene sequence: CDR1 LNHDA, CDR2 SQIVND (reference sequence). The covered CDR3 bases are TGTGCCAGTACACAGGGCAACCAGCCC. Translating it yields CASTQGNQP. The whole CDR3 protein is CASTQGNQPQHF.

Notes on this clone: Sequencing ends 3 residues short of the CDR3 end; the germline J gene provides the rest. The chain is built from TRBV7-2 and TRBJ2-3; a possible D gene is TRBD1 (6 bases). The CDR3 totals 15 residues. Germline V gene sequence: CDR1 SGHTA, CDR2 FQGNSA. V shed 5 bases and J shed 0 bases, with 12 bases lying between them. The CDR3 DNA, read in part, is TGTGCCAGCAGCCCAGGGGTCTCTAGCACAGATACG. This sequence encodes CASSPGVSSTDT. The CDR3 in full is CASSPGVSSTDTQYF.

The CDR3 here is CASSLELRGADTEAFF. CDR3 DNA, as far as it was read: TGCGCCAGCAGCTTGGAACTTCGCGGGGCGGACACTGAA. The genes are TRBV5-1 and TRBJ1-1; TRBD1 is a possible D gene (5 bases). The CDR3 is cut off 3 residues early in the read; its end comes from the germline J gene. The CDR3 sequence is 16 residues long. CDR1 and CDR2 from the germline V gene are SGHRS and YFSETQ. V was shortened by 0 bases and J by 3 bases, with 15 bases between the two germline ends.

Comments on this clone: The sequenced fragment ends 3 residues before the CDR3 boundary, so the rest is inferred from the germline J gene. The chain employs TRBV5-1 and TRBJ1-1; 8 nucleotides line up with TRBD1. This CDR3 has 16 amino acids. The germline V gene encodes CDR1 SGHRS and CDR2 YFSETQ. The CDR3: CASSFLGQGGGQVAFF. CDR3 DNA, as far as it was read: TGCGCCAGCAGCTTCCTTGGACAGGGAGGGGGCCAAGTA.

Worth noting for this clone: The read terminates 3 residues before the CDR3 end, so the remaining end is supplied by the germline J gene. The rearrangement uses TRBV5-1 and TRBJ2-1, with 12 bases lining up with TRBD2. Germline V gives CDR1 SGHRS, CDR2 YFSETQ. V was clipped by 7 bases and J by 7 bases; unmatched bases: 12. The CDR3 is 16 amino acids. CDR3 bases read: TGCGCCAGCGGAAGACTAGCGGGAGCTGAGGGAAATGAG. Its translation: CASGRLAGAEGNE. The whole CDR3 protein is CASGRLAGAEGNEQFF.

This clone was found many times. Read data end 3 residues before the CDR3 end; the end is taken from the germline J gene. This rearrangement joins TRBV18 to TRBJ2-1, with TRBD1 matching 9 bases. V trimming: 3 bases; J trimming: 8 bases; junction bases outside the gene matches: 5. Germline V lookup: CDR1 KGHSH, CDR2 LQKENI. The CDR3 has 14 amino acids. The CDR3 here is CASSPRTGDDEQFF. Partial CDR3 DNA: TGTGCCAGCTCACCCCGGACAGGGGACGATGAG.

This clone was detected ten times or more. The DNA ends 3 residues before the CDR3 does, and the rest of the CDR3 is filled in from the germline J gene. This sequence joins TRBV6-1 and TRBJ2-1; 9 nucleotides align to TRBD1. This CDR3 comprises 16 residues. The J segment lost 4 bases and the V segment lost 0 bases, leaving 4 bases of the junction unmatched. The V gene's germline CDR1 is MNHNS and CDR2 SASEGT. The CDR3: CASSEAGTGLYNEQFF. The sequenced part of the CDR3 DNA is TGTGCCAGCAGTGAAGCTGGGACAGGGCTTTACAATGAG.

This clone showed up just a few times. The read ends 3 residues shy of where the CDR3 ends; the end is completed using the germline J gene. The genes are TRBV20-1 and TRBJ2-5; no clear D gene. The ends were cut back, 3 bases at V and 4 bases at J, with 15 bases in the middle. This CDR3 region has 14 residues. Germline assignment: CDR1 DFQATT and CDR2 SNEGSKA (reference sequence). The CDR3 loop is CSASPLEGLETQYF. Partial CDR3 DNA: TGCAGTGCTAGCCCCCTCGAAGGGCTAGAGACC.

About this clone itself: The CDR3 end lies 3 residues beyond the end of the read and is filled in from the germline J gene. V and J are TRBV7-2 and TRBJ2-7; perhaps TRBD2 as D (5 bases). Germline V gene sequence: CDR1 SGHTA, CDR2 FQGNSA. This CDR3 is built from 13 residues. V lost 5 bases and J lost 6, with 14 bases in between. The CDR3 sequence: CASSRSTSAEQYF. The part of the CDR3 DNA that was read is TGTGCCAGCAGCCGGTCTACTAGTGCCGAG.

This clone was seen only a few times. The DNA ends 3 residues before the CDR3 does, and the rest of the CDR3 is filled in from the germline J gene. The chain links TRBV5-1 to TRBJ1-1; D is possibly TRBD1 (6 bases). V gave up 4 bases and J gave up 0 bases, with 16 bases separating them. CDR1 is SGHRS and CDR2 is YFSETQ in the germline V gene. The CDR3 totals 16 residues. Partial CDR3 DNA: TGCGCCAGCAGCGGGGATGGAGGGGGATTGAACACTGAA. Residues: CASSGDGGGLNTE. The whole CDR3 protein reads CASSGDGGGLNTEAFF.

Partial CDR3 DNA: TGCAGTGCGACCCAACGAGGGGGGGAGCCC. Protein product: CSATQRGGEP. The complete CDR3 protein is CSATQRGGEPQHF. This chain uses TRBV20-1 with TRBJ1-5; D perhaps matches TRBD1 (6 bases). From the germline J gene comes the end of the CDR3, since the read stops 3 residues before it. The ends were cut back, 6 bases at V and 8 bases at J, with 17 bases in the middle. The CDR3 sequence is 13 residues long. Germline loops: CDR1 DFQATT, CDR2 SNEGSKA (reference sequence).

This clone was detected ten times or more. The CDR3 spells CSATDTNTEAFF. CDR3 bases read: TGCAGTGCTACGGACACGAACACTGAA. The chain carries TRBV20-1 and TRBJ1-1, with D possibly TRBD1 on 5 matching bases. The DNA ends 3 residues before the CDR3 does, and the rest of the CDR3 is filled in from the germline J gene. Trimming shortened V by 4 bases and J by 1 base, and 7 bases separated the two germline ends. Germline V gene lookup returns CDR1 DFQATT and CDR2 SNEGSKA (reference sequence). The CDR3 sequence is 12 residues long.

A remark on this clone: The CDR3 end lies 3 residues beyond the end of the read and is filled in from the germline J gene. The genes are TRBV18 and TRBJ1-2; TRBD1 aligns across 8 bases. There are 14 residues in the CDR3. CDR1 KGHSH and CDR2 LQKENI come from the germline V gene. With V trimmed by 10 bases and J by 3 bases, 10 bases remained unmatched. CDR3 sequence: CATPRQGWDYGYTF. CDR3 bases read: TGTGCCACCCCCAGACAGGGGTGGGACTATGGC.

Ten or more counts support this clone. The read stops 3 residues short of the end of the CDR3; the missing end is completed from the germline J gene. V gene TRBV5-1 combines with J gene TRBJ2-1; tentative D call: TRBD2 (6 bases). Trimming took off 0 bases at V and 7 bases at J, with 14 bases between the two ends. CDR3 length: 15 amino acids. CDR1 is SGHRS, CDR2 YFSETQ, per germline. Partial CDR3 DNA: TGCGCCAGCAGCTTGGCGGGGGACGCTTGGAATGAG. This encodes CASSLAGDAWNE. The complete CDR3 protein is CASSLAGDAWNEQFF.

A remark on this clone: The CDR3 goes on 3 residues after the read ends, and that part is filled in from the germline J gene. The chain links TRBV7-6 to TRBJ1-1, with TRBD1 identical over 7 bases. Germline lookup yields CDR1 SGHVS and CDR2 FNYEAQ. CDR3 length: 13 amino acids. Trimming took 1 base from V and 6 from J; bases not matched to a gene: 2. The sequenced CDR3 bases are TGTGCCAGCAGCTTAGACAGGGGCGCTGAA. It codes for CASSLDRGAE. The entire CDR3 protein reads CASSLDRGAEAFF.

Regarding this clone: Read sequence stops 3 residues before the CDR3 end, and the germline J gene provides the missing end. The chain employs TRBV2 and TRBJ1-6; a possible D gene is TRBD1 (6 bases). This CDR3 is built from 14 residues. Deletions cut 6 bases from V and 10 bases from J, with 16 bases between. Germline V gives CDR1 SNHLY, CDR2 FYNNEI. This CDR3 is CASSAQGWGSPLHF. The part of the CDR3 DNA that was read is TGTGCCAGCAGCGCACAGGGTTGGGGATCACCC.

Only a few counts were recorded for this clone. The CDR3 extends 3 residues past the end of the read, so its final part is completed from the germline J gene. The V and J genes are TRBV7-9 and TRBJ2-7; tentatively, D is TRBD2 (5 bases). This CDR3 has 14 residues. Germline V gene lookup returns CDR1 SEHNR and CDR2 FQNEAQ (reference sequence). The V and J ends lost 7 bases and 6 bases respectively, with 19 bases between them. The CDR3 region is CASNPGGPTSEQYF. The CDR3 DNA, read in part, is TGTGCCAGCAACCCGGGTGGCCCTACTAGCGAG.

This clone qualifies as medium-sized. The CDR3 sequence: CSASRGYEQYF. CDR3 bases read: TGCAGTGCTAGCCGGGGCTACGAG. The chain employs TRBV20-1 and TRBJ2-7; tentatively, D is TRBD2 (5 bases). Sequencing ends 3 residues short of the CDR3 end; the germline J gene provides the rest. The germline CDR1 and CDR2 sequences are DFQATT and SNEGSKA (reference sequence). The CDR3 consists of 11 residues. With 3 bases removed from V and 3 bases from J, the gap between germline ends came to 6 bases.

This clone has a handful of counts. Read data end 3 residues before the CDR3 end; the end is taken from the germline J gene. The chain is built from TRBV19 and TRBJ1-6, with a tentative D call TRBD1 (6 bases). The germline V gene encodes CDR1 LNHDA and CDR2 SQIVND (reference sequence). This CDR3 has 13 residues. Trimming removed 6 bases at V and 9 bases at J, with 12 bases between. Incomplete CDR3 DNA: TGTGCCAGTAGAAACGGACAGATTTCACCC. Protein product: CASRNGQISP. The entire CDR3 protein is CASRNGQISPLHF.

This clone is medium-sized within its sample. The CDR3: CASSSGGQNYNEQFF. Incomplete CDR3 DNA: TGTGCCAGCAGTAGCGGGGGGCAGAACTACAATGAG. This chain joins TRBV5-4 and TRBJ2-1, with 10 nucleotides matching TRBD2. The CDR3 goes on 3 residues after the read ends, and that part is filled in from the germline J gene. Germline CDR1 reads SGHNT; CDR2 reads YYREEE (reference sequence). Trimming removed 5 bases from V and 3 bases from J; junction bases left unmatched: 5. The CDR3 loop spans 15 amino acids.

This clone was counted between two and nine times. The read ends 3 residues before the CDR3 terminus; that terminus is restored from the germline J gene. The gene calls are TRBV7-9 and TRBJ2-1; TRBD2 matches at 11 bases. CDR3 length equals 14 residues. The J segment lost 9 bases and the V segment lost 6 bases, leaving 7 bases of the junction unmatched. Germline assignment: CDR1 SEHNR and CDR2 FQNEAQ (reference sequence). CDR3 in amino acids: CASRATSGSTEQFF. The sequenced CDR3 bases are TGTGCCAGCAGGGCCACTAGCGGGAGTACTGAG.

In its sample, this clone was seen a few times. The read terminates 3 residues ahead of where the CDR3 ends, so the germline J gene completes it. This chain connects TRBV20-1 to TRBJ2-1; TRBD2 agrees at 16 bases. Trimming took 1 base from V and 8 from J; bases not matched to a gene: 2. Germline V gives CDR1 DFQATT, CDR2 SNEGSKA (reference sequence). CDR3 length: 15 amino acids. The CDR3 DNA, read in part, is TGCAGTGCTAGAGGGGGGACTAGCGGGAGGGATGAG. Translated: CSARGGTSGRDE. The CDR3 in full is CSARGGTSGRDEQFF.